Only one count was recorded for the clone carrying this T cell receptor (beta chain). V dropped 4 bases and J dropped 5; count of bases not matched to a gene: 10. The CDR3 covers 16 residues. Germline CDR1 is LNHDA and CDR2 is SQIVND (reference sequence). Measured with immunoSEQ multiplex PCR; TCRdb has only the in-frame clones, and not every one. The data hold 75,000 to 95,000 clones, with about 93% observed a single time. The record originates from a study of T cell changes during pregnancy in multiple sclerosis. The V and J genes are TRBV19 and TRBJ2-1, with 8 bases that match TRBD1. This sequence originates from a female donor with multiple sclerosis, enrolled in a pregnancy study. The specimen was CD4+ T cells from peripheral blood mononuclear cells, collected after pregnancy. The CDR3 loop is CASSSRRQGYNNEQFF. The CDR3 DNA is TGTGCCAGTAGTAGCCGGCGACAGGGGTACAACAATGAGCAGTTCTTC.